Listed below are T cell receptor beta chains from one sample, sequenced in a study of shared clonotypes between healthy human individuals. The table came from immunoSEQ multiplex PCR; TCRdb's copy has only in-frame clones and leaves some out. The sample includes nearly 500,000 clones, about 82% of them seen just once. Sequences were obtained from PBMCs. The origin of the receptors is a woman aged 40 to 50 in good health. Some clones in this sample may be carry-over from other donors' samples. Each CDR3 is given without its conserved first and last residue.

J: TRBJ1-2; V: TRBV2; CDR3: ASSAPGQGAFGYT
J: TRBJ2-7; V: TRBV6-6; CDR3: ASSYYKTGQQQY
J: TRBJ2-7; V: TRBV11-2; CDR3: ASSLRHEQY
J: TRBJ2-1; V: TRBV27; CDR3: ASSQPGLVDEQF
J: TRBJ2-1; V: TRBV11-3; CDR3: ASSLEGGGSYNEQF
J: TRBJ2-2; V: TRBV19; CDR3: ASSKDPITGELF
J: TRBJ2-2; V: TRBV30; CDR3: AWSGGRGTGELF
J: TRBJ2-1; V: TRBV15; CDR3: ATSRDRAIDEQF
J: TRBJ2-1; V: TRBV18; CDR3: ASSPTSGEYHEQF
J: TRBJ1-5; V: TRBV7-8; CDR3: ASSFGLVQPQH
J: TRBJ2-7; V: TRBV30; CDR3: AWRGQGLNEQY
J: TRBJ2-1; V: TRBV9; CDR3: ASSPRAPYNEQF
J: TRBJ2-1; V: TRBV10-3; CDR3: ATQVPGRELNNEQF
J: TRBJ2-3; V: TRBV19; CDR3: ASSIEPRRAATDTQY
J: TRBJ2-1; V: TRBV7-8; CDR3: ASSPYYNEQF
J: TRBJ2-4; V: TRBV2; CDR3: ASSEWDSRIQY
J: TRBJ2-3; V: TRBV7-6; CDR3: ASSPTPTGVSTDTQY
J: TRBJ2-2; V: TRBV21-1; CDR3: ASSKPGGEGRANTGELF
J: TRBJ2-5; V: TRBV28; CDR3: ASSRQGSETQY
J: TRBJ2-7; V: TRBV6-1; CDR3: ASSTATGAYEQY
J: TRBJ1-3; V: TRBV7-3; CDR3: ASSLTEGDRGFPGNTIY
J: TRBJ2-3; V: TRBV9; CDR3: ASSVGTLSTDTQY
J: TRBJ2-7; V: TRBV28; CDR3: ACGQGAVYEQY
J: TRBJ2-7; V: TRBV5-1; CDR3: ASSVDRAYEQY
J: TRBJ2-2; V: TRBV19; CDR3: ASSIYQDNGELF
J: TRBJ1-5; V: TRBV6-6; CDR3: ASSYSPGGSNQPQH
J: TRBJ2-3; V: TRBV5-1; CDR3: ASSSEDPTQY
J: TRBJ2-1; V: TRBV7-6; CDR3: ASSSGLAGGYNEQF